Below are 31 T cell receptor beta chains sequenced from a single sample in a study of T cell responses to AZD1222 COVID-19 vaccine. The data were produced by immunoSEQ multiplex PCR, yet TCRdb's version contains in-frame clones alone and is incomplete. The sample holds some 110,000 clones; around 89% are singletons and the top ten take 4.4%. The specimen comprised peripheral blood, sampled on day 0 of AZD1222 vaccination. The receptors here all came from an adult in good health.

The CDR3 loop is CASSSWTGGYTF. The CDR3 nucleotides are TGTGCCAGCAGCTCATGGACGGGTGGCTACACCTTC. This chain connects TRBV7-2 to TRBJ1-2, with D unclear. Trimming stripped 4 bases from V and 7 bases from J, with 10 bases between. From germline, CDR1 is SGHTA and CDR2 FQGNSA. This CDR3 comprises 12 residues.

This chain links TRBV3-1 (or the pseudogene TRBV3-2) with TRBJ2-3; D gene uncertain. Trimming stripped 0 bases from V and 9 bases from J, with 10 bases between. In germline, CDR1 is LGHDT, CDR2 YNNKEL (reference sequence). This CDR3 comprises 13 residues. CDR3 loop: CASSQDTSGTQYF. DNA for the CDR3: TGTGCCAGCAGCCAAGATACGAGTGGGACGCAGTATTTT.

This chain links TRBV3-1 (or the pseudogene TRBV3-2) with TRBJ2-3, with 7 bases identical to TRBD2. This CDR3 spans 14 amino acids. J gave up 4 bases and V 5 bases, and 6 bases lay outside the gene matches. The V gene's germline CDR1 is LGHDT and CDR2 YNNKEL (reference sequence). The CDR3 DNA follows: TGTGCCAGCAGCTCGCTAGCGGAGGCAGATACGCAGTATTTT. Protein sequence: CASSSLAEADTQYF.

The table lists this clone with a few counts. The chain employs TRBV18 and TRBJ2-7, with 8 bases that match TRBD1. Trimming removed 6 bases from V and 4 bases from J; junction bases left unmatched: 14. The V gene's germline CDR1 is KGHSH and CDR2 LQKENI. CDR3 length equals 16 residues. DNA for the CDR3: TGTGCCAGCTCCCGAACTCCGGGACAGGACCTTTACGAGCAGTACTTC. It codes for CASSRTPGQDLYEQYF.

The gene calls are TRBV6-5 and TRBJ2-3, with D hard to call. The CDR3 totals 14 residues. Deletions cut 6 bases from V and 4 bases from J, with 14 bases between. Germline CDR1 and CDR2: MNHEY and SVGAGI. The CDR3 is CASRSNDNPDTQYF. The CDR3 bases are TGTGCCAGCAGATCCAATGACAATCCAGATACGCAGTATTTT.

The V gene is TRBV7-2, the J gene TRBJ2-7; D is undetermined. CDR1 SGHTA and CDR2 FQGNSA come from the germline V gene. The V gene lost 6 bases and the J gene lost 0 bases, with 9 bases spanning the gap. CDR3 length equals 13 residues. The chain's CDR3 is CASSSTSSYEQYF. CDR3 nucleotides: TGTGCCAGCAGTTCCACGAGCTCCTACGAGCAGTACTTC.

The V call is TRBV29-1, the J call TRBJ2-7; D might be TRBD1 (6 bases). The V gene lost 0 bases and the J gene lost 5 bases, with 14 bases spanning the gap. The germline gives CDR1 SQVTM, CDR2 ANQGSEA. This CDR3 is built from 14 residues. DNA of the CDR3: TGCAGCGTTGAAGATGGTGGGGGCAGGGACGAGCAGTACTTC. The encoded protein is CSVEDGGGRDEQYF.

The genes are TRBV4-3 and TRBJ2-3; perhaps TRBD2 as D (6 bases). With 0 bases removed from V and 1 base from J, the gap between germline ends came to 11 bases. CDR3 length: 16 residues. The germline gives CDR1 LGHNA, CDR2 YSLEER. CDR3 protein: CASSQDRGWGTDTQYF. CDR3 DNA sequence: TGCGCCAGCAGCCAAGACCGGGGGTGGGGCACAGATACGCAGTATTTT.

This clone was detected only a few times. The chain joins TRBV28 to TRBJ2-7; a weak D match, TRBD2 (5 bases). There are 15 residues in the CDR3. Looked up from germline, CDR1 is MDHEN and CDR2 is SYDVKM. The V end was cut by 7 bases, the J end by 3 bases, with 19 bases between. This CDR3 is CASTSRGLSHYEQYF. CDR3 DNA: TGTGCCAGCACTAGCCGGGGATTATCTCACTACGAGCAGTACTTC.

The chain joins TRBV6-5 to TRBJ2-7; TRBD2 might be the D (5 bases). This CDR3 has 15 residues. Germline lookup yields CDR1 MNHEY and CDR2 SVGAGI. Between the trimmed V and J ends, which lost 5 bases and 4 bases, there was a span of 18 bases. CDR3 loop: CASSLRVDGGYEQYF. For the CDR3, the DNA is TGTGCCAGCAGTCTGAGAGTGGATGGAGGTTACGAGCAGTACTTC.

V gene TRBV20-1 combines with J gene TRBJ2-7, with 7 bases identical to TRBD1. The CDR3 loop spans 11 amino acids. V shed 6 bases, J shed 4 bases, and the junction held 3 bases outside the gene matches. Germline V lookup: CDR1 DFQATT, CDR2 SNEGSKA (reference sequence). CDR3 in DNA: TGCAGTGCGATACAGGGGTACGAGCAGTACTTC. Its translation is CSAIQGYEQYF.

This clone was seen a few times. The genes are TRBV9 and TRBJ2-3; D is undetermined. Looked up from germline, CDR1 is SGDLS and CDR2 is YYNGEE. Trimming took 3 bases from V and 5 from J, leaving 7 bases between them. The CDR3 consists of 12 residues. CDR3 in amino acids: CASSGVQDTQYF. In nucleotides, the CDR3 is TGTGCCAGCAGCGGAGTACAAGATACGCAGTATTTT.

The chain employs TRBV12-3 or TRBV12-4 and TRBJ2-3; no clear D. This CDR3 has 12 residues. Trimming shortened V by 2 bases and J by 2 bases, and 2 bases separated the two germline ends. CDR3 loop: CASSLNTDTQYF. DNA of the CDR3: TGTGCCAGCAGTTTAAACACAGATACGCAGTATTTT.

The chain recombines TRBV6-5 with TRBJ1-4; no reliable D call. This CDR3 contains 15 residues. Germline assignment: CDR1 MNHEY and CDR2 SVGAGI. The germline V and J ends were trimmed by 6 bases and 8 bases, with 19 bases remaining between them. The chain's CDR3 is CASSPGVGSWEKLFF. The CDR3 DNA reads TGTGCCAGCAGCCCCGGGGTCGGGTCGTGGGAAAAACTGTTTTTT.

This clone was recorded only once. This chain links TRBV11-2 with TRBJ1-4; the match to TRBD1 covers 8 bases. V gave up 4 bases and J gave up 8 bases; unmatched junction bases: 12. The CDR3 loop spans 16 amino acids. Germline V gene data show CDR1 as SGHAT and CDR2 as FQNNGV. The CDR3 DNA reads TGTGCCAGCAGCTCCCGTAGTTCAGGGGGCAACGAAAAACTGTTTTTT. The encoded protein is CASSSRSSGGNEKLFF.

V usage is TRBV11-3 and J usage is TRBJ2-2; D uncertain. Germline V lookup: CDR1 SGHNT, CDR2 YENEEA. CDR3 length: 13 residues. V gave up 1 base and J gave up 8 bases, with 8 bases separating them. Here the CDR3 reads CASSLVDGGELFF. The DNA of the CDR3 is TGTGCCAGCAGCTTAGTGGATGGTGGGGAGCTGTTTTTT.

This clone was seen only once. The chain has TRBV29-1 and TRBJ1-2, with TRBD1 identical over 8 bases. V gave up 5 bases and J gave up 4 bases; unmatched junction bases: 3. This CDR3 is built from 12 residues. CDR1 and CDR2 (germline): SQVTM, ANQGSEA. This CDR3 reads CSVSDRGYGYTF. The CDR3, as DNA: TGCAGCGTTTCTGACAGGGGCTATGGCTACACCTTC.

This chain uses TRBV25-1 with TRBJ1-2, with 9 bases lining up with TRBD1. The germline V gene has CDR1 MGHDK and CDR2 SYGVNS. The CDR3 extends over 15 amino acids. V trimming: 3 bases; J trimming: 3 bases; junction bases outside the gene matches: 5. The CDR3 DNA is TGTGCCAGCAGTGACTGGACAGGGGAATACTATGGCTACACCTTC. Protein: CASSDWTGEYYGYTF.

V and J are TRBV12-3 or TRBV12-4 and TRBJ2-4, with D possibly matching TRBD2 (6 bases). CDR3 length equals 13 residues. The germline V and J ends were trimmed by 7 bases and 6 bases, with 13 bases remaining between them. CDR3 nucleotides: TGTGCCAGCACCTACGCGGGGTTAAACATTCAGTACTTC. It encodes CASTYAGLNIQYF.

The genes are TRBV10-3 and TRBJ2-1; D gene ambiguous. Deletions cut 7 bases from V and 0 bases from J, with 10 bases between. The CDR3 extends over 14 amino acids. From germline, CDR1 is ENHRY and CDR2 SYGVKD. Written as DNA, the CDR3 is TGTGCCATCAATGGCGGAAGCTCCTACAATGAGCAGTTCTTC. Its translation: CAINGGSSYNEQFF.

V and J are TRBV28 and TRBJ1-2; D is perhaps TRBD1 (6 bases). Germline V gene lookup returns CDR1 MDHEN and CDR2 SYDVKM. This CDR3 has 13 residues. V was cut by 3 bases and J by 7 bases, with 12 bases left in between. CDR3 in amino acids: CASSFQGPAGYTF. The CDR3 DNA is TGTGCCAGCAGTTTTCAGGGGCCAGCTGGCTACACCTTC.

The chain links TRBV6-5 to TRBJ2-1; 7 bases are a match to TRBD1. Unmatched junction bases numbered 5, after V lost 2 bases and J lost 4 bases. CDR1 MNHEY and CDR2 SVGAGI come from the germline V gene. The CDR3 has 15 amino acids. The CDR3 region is CASSYEKGAYNEQFF. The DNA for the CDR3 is TGTGCCAGCAGTTACGAAAAGGGGGCTTACAATGAGCAGTTCTTC.

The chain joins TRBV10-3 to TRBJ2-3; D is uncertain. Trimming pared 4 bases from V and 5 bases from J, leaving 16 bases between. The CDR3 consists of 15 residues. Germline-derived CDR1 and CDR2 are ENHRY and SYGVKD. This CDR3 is CAISGSRLNQDTQYF. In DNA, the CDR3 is TGTGCCATCAGTGGCTCTCGTCTAAATCAAGATACGCAGTATTTT.

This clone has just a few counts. The CDR3 DNA follows: TGTGCCAGCTCACGGGACAGGGGAGGATACGAGCAGTTCTTC. Amino acid sequence: CASSRDRGGYEQFF. This chain connects TRBV18 to TRBJ2-1; 10 nucleotides match TRBD1. This CDR3 is built from 14 residues. Germline trimming cut 4 bases from V and 10 bases from J; bases unmatched to any gene: 7. Germline loops: CDR1 KGHSH, CDR2 LQKENI.

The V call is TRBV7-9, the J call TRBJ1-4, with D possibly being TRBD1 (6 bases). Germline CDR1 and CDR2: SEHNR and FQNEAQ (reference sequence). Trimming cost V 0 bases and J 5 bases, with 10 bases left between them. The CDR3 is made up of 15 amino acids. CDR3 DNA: TGTGCCAGCAGCTTAGCGAACAGGGAAAATGAAAAACTGTTTTTT. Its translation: CASSLANRENEKLFF.

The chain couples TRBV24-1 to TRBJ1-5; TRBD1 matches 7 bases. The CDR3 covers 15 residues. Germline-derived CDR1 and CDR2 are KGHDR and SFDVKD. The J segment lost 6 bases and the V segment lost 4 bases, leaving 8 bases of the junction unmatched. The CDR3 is CATSEAGQGGQPQHF. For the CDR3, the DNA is TGTGCCACCAGTGAAGCCGGGCAGGGGGGTCAGCCCCAGCATTTT.

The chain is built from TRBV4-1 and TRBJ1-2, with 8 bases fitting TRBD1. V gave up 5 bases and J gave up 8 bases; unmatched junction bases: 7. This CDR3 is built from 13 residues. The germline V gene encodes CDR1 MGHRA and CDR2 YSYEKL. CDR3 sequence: CASSALQGEGYTF. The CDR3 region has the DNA TGCGCCAGCAGCGCCTTACAGGGGGAAGGCTACACCTTC.

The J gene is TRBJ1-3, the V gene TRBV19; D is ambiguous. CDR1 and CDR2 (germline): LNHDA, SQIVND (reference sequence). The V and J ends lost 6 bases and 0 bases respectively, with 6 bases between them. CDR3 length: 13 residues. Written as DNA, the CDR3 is TGTGCCAGTAGCTCACTCTCTGGAAACACCATATATTTT. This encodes CASSSLSGNTIYF.

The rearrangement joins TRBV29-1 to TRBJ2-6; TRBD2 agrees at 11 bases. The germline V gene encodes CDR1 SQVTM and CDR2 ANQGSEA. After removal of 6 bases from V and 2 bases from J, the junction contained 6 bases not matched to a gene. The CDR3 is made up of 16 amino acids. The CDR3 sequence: CSVRGLAGPGANVLTF. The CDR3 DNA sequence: TGCAGCGTCCGTGGACTAGCGGGCCCTGGGGCCAACGTCCTGACTTTC.

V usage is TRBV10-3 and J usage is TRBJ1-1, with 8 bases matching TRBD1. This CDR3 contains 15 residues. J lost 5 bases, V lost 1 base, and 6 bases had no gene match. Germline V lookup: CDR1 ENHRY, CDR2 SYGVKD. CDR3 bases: TGTGCCATCAGTGAGTTGGCCAGGGGGCGGACTGAAGCTTTCTTT. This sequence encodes CAISELARGRTEAFF.

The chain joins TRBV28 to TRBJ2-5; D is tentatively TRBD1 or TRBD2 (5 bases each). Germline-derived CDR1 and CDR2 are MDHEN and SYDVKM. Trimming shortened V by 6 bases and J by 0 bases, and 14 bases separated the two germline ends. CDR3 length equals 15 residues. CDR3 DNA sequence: TGTGCCAGCAGGCGGTGGGACCGGAACCAAGAGACCCAGTACTTC. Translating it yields CASRRWDRNQETQYF.